Below, 30 T cell receptor beta chains from the same sample are listed, as sequenced in a study of T cells after yellow fever vaccination. Each CDR3 protein is one row after TCRdb ran MiXCR on the 5' RACE reads. The data show about 360,000 distinct CDR3 sequences, around 6.4% seen once. The sample consisted of PBMCs, taken 5 days after the yellow fever booster vaccination. The receptors here all came from a man younger than 45 who received the YFV17D yellow fever vaccine.

V usage is TRBV20-1 and J usage is TRBJ2-1; 13 bases line up with TRBD2. The ends lost 6 bases at V and 4 bases at J; junction bases unmatched: 6. This CDR3 comprises 15 residues. Germline V CDR1 and CDR2: DFQATT, SNEGSKA (reference sequence). This CDR3 reads CSATATSGRYNEQFF. The CDR3 bases are TGCAGTGCCACCGCGACTAGCGGGAGGTACAATGAGCAGTTCTTC.

Many counts were recorded for this clonotype. V gene TRBV10-2 combines with J gene TRBJ2-7; possible D gene TRBD1, 6 bases. This CDR3 comprises 14 residues. V was pared by 4 bases and J by 3 bases, with 13 bases between. The germline CDR1 and CDR2 sequences are WSHSY and SAAADI. The CDR3 reads CASSATGTLYEQYF. CDR3 bases: TGCGCCAGCAGTGCAACCGGGACACTCTACGAGCAGTACTTC.

V usage is TRBV7-2 and J usage is TRBJ2-7, with D perhaps TRBD1 (5 bases). Trimming removed 4 bases at V and 3 bases at J, with 16 bases between. Germline CDR1 SGHTA, CDR2 FQGNSA. The CDR3 is 15 amino acids. Here the CDR3 DNA reads TGTGCCAGCAGCTCAGGGTCTCGTGATTACTACGAGCAGTACTTC. Its translation is CASSSGSRDYYEQYF. Variable domain in full (rest from reference TRBV7-2 and TRBJ2-7): GAGVSQSPSNKVTEKGKDVELRCDPISGHTALYWYRQSLGQGLEFLIYFQGNSAPDKSGLPSDRFSAERTGGSVSTLTIQRTQQEDSAVYLCASSSGSRDYYEQYFGPGTRLTVT.

This clonotype appeared a few times. The chain recombines TRBV20-1 with TRBJ2-7; D is uncertain. The CDR3 is made up of 12 amino acids. Trimming took 3 bases from V and 2 from J, leaving 8 bases between them. Germline-derived CDR1 and CDR2 are DFQATT and SNEGSKA (reference sequence). The CDR3, as DNA: TGCAGTGCTAGGTTCCGGACCTACGAGCAGTACTTC. It yields the protein CSARFRTYEQYF.

This clonotype has a handful of counts. This chain joins TRBV19 and TRBJ1-5, with TRBD1 matching 8 bases. Germline V CDR1 and CDR2: LNHDA, SQIVND (reference sequence). J gave up 7 bases and V 1 base, and 3 bases lay outside the gene matches. The CDR3 contains 14 residues. In DNA, the CDR3 is TGTGCCAGTAGTATAGCAGGGGGCGGACAGCCCCAGCATTTT. It specifies CASSIAGGGQPQHF.

The chain has TRBV10-3 and TRBJ2-7, with TRBD1 as a possible D gene (5 bases). Germline CDR1 ENHRY, CDR2 SYGVKD. CDR3 length: 17 amino acids. Trimming pared 0 bases from V and 3 bases from J, leaving 18 bases between. Here the CDR3 DNA reads TGTGCCATCAGTGAGTCAGGTGGACAACGGATCCGCTACGAGCAGTACTTC. This gives the protein CAISESGGQRIRYEQYF.

This clonotype has only a few counts. V usage is TRBV4-1 and J usage is TRBJ2-1, with 10 bases fitting TRBD2. The CDR3 sequence is 19 residues long. Per germline, CDR1 MGHRA and CDR2 YSYEKL. V lost 3 bases, J lost 9 bases, and 20 bases stayed unmatched. The CDR3 DNA reads TGCGCCAGCAGCCAGCCCCCTCCAGCGGGAGGGCTTTTCAGGGCTGAGCAGTTCTTC. As protein: CASSQPPPAGGLFRAEQFF.

The sample holds many counts of this clonotype. The gene calls are TRBV20-1 and TRBJ1-1; D is undetermined. This CDR3 has 18 residues. Germline V lookup: CDR1 DFQATT, CDR2 SNEGSKA (reference sequence). The V end was cut by 0 bases, the J end by 0 bases, with 20 bases between. The CDR3 loop is CSARDRQAPSIMNTEAFF. The DNA for the CDR3 is TGCAGTGCTAGAGATCGCCAGGCCCCGAGCATAATGAACACTGAAGCTTTCTTT.

This clonotype was detected ten times or more. The genes are TRBV5-1 and TRBJ2-5; 9 nucleotides line up with TRBD2. The length of the CDR3 is 15 residues. Germline trimming cut 4 bases from V and 5 bases from J; bases unmatched to any gene: 9. CDR1 and CDR2 (germline): SGHRS, YFSETQ. As DNA, the CDR3 is TGCGCCAGCAGCCGTAGCGGGAGTGAGGTGGAGACCCAGTACTTC. It translates to CASSRSGSEVETQYF.

The rearrangement links TRBV3-1 to TRBJ2-5; D possibly corresponds to TRBD2 (5 bases). Germline V CDR1 and CDR2: LGHDT, YNNKEL (reference sequence). This CDR3 is 15 amino acids long. The V end was cut by 4 bases, the J end by 2 bases, with 14 bases between. The CDR3 sequence: CASSPERTGQETQYF. CDR3 in DNA: TGTGCCAGCAGCCCGGAGCGGACCGGACAAGAGACCCAGTACTTC.

At least ten counts were recorded for this clonotype. The chain employs TRBV20-1 and TRBJ2-7; maybe TRBD2 (6 bases). The length of the CDR3 is 14 residues. In germline, CDR1 is DFQATT, CDR2 SNEGSKA (reference sequence). The ends were cut back, 0 bases at V and 3 bases at J, with 12 bases in the middle. This chain's CDR3 is CSARDTSSNYEQYF. The CDR3 region has the DNA TGCAGTGCTAGAGATACTAGCAGTAACTACGAGCAGTACTTC.

Many counts were recorded for this clonotype. The gene calls are TRBV20-1 and TRBJ2-2; 11 nucleotides align to TRBD2. The germline gives CDR1 DFQATT, CDR2 SNEGSKA (reference sequence). Unmatched junction bases numbered 3, after V lost 6 bases and J lost 3 bases. There are 14 residues in the CDR3. CDR3 sequence: CSAIAGGYTGELFF. The CDR3 region has the DNA TGCAGTGCCATAGCGGGAGGGTACACCGGGGAGCTGTTTTTT.

This clonotype was seen at least ten times. This rearrangement joins TRBV5-1 to TRBJ2-5, with D perhaps TRBD2 (5 bases). Between the trimmed V and J ends, which lost 0 bases and 3 bases, there was a span of 6 bases. The CDR3 length is 13 residues. CDR1 SGHRS and CDR2 YFSETQ come from the germline V gene. The CDR3 region is CASSLDGEETQYF. CDR3 bases: TGCGCCAGCAGCTTGGACGGGGAAGAGACCCAGTACTTC.

This clonotype was seen a few times. The chain employs TRBV12-3 or TRBV12-4 and TRBJ2-2; D remains ambiguous. CDR3 size: 13 residues. V was cut by 3 bases and J by 5 bases, with 7 bases left in between. The CDR3 sequence: CASSFGETGELFF. The CDR3 DNA reads TGTGCCAGCAGTTTCGGAGAGACCGGGGAGCTGTTTTTT.

This clonotype was observed many times. This chain joins TRBV7-2 and TRBJ1-2; D remains unclear. The germline V and J ends were trimmed by 3 bases and 2 bases, with 10 bases remaining between them. This CDR3 region has 14 residues. CDR1 and CDR2 (germline): SGHTA, FQGNSA. CDR3 DNA: TGTGCCAGCAGCTTTGAGGGCGCCAACTATGGCTACACCTTC. Translation: CASSFEGANYGYTF.

This clonotype was seen repeatedly, ten times or more. This chain links TRBV30 with TRBJ2-2; D not certain. This CDR3 is built from 11 residues. CDR1 and CDR2 from the germline V gene are GTSNPN and SVGIG (reference sequence). V was shortened by 2 bases and J by 6 bases, with 4 bases between the two germline ends. The CDR3 protein is CAWSRSGELFF. CDR3 in DNA: TGTGCCTGGAGTCGTTCCGGGGAGCTGTTTTTT.

This clonotype was seen a handful of times. The CDR3 DNA sequence: TGTGCCAGCAGACCCGGACTAGCGGGAGGGGAAGATACGCAGTATTTT. Its protein product is CASRPGLAGGEDTQYF. The chain carries TRBV5-4 and TRBJ2-3; TRBD2 matches at 15 bases. Germline CDR1 and CDR2: SGHNT and YYREEE (reference sequence). Losses at the gene ends were 5 bases for V and 5 bases for J; bases not matched to a gene: 6. The CDR3 sequence is 16 residues long.

A note on this clonotype: One end of the junction is discordant with germline, which a read error may explain. The chain carries TRBV5-1 and TRBJ2-1; 13 nucleotides align to TRBD2. CDR3 length: 16 amino acids. The germline gives CDR1 SGHRS, CDR2 YFSETQ. As DNA, the CDR3 is TGCGCCAGCAGCCTTGGGACTAGCGGGGTCTACAGTGAGCAGTTCTTC. Translated: CASSLGTSGVYSEQFF. The full variable domain, rest sourced from reference TRBV5-1 and TRBJ2-1, is KAGVTQTPRYLIKTRGQQVTLSCSPISGHRSVSWYQQTPGQGLQFLFEYFSETQRNKGNFPGRFSGRQFSNSRSEMNVSTLELGDSALYLCASSLGTSGVYSEQFFGPGTRLTVL.

This clonotype was observed a handful of times. This rearrangement joins TRBV11-2 to TRBJ2-7; TRBD2 matches at 8 bases. V gave up 2 bases and J gave up 1 base; unmatched junction bases: 13. This CDR3 contains 18 residues. The germline V gene encodes CDR1 SGHAT and CDR2 FQNNGV. The CDR3 DNA sequence: TGTGCCAGCAGCTTAAACGGCGGGAGGCGCCTATCTTCCTACGAGCAGTACTTC. Protein: CASSLNGGRRLSSYEQYF.

In this sample, this clonotype turned up many times. V usage is TRBV2 and J usage is TRBJ2-1, with D perhaps TRBD2 (5 bases). The length of the CDR3 is 12 residues. V gave up 6 bases and J gave up 8 bases, with 11 bases separating them. The germline CDR1 and CDR2 sequences are SNHLY and FYNNEI. This CDR3 reads CASRVATDEQFF. The DNA of the CDR3 is TGTGCCAGCAGGGTAGCGACGGATGAGCAGTTCTTC.

V is TRBV4-3 and J is TRBJ2-7; TRBD2 matches 7 bases. The J segment lost 1 base and the V segment lost 0 bases, leaving 18 bases of the junction unmatched. Germline assignment: CDR1 LGHNA and CDR2 YSLEER. There are 20 residues in the CDR3. CDR3 amino acids: CASSQDVPGRGSFRSYEQYF. The CDR3 nucleotides are TGCGCCAGCAGCCAAGACGTCCCTGGGAGGGGAAGTTTCAGGTCCTACGAGCAGTACTTC.

Comment on this clonotype: This may arise from a read error, as a much more abundant clone is one base away. The chain recombines TRBV20-1 with TRBJ2-1, with D tentatively TRBD1 (6 bases). The germline V gene encodes CDR1 DFQATT and CDR2 SNEGSKA (reference sequence). The CDR3 has 15 amino acids. In DNA, the CDR3 is TGCAGTGCTAGATCGAGCGGATCTTGGGACAATGAGAAGTTCTTC. Amino acids: CSARSSGSWDNEKFF.

This clonotype has a count of ten or more. The chain is built from TRBV20-1 and TRBJ2-1; no clear D gene. The CDR3 runs 13 residues. The germline gives CDR1 DFQATT, CDR2 SNEGSKA (reference sequence). The V gene lost 2 bases and the J gene lost 4 bases, with 9 bases spanning the gap. Here the CDR3 DNA reads TGCAGTGCTAGACCCCTCGCATACAATGAGCAGTTCTTC. Its translation is CSARPLAYNEQFF.

The chain uses TRBV18 and TRBJ1-1; 8 nucleotides align to TRBD1. Germline CDR1 and CDR2: KGHSH and LQKENI. V lost 5 bases and J lost 5; bases outside the gene matches: 10. The length of the CDR3 is 15 residues. The CDR3 region is CASSGTGTGGTEAFF. The CDR3 nucleotides are TGTGCCAGCTCAGGAACCGGGACAGGAGGGACTGAAGCTTTCTTT.

This clonotype was seen many times. The genes are TRBV27 and TRBJ2-3; D could derive from TRBD1 or TRBD2 (5 bases each). CDR1 and CDR2 (germline): MNHEY, SMNVEV (reference sequence). V was trimmed by 3 bases and J by 2 bases, leaving 9 bases between them. The CDR3 length is 14 residues. The CDR3 DNA is TGTGCCAGCAGTTTTAGTGGGACCACAGATACGCAGTATTTT. Translated: CASSFSGTTDTQYF.

This clonotype has only a few counts. The V gene is TRBV4-1, the J gene TRBJ2-1; 7 bases match TRBD2. This CDR3 is built from 14 residues. V was pared by 3 bases and J by 7 bases, with 6 bases of the junction left unmatched. Germline loops: CDR1 MGHRA, CDR2 YSYEKL. The CDR3, as DNA: TGCGCCAGCAGCCATCAACGGGGGGAGAATGAGCAGTTCTTC. Its protein product is CASSHQRGENEQFF.

This rearrangement joins TRBV5-4 to TRBJ2-5; 12 bases match TRBD2. Germline V lookup: CDR1 SGHNT, CDR2 YYREEE (reference sequence). V gave up 3 bases and J gave up 5 bases; unmatched junction bases: 14. This CDR3 region has 18 residues. The CDR3 nucleotides read TGTGCCAGCAGCTCCCGTCGGACTAGCGGGAACCCCCATGAGACCCAGTACTTC. Protein: CASSSRRTSGNPHETQYF.

The rearrangement links TRBV6-5 to TRBJ1-4; 8 bases align to TRBD1. The V segment lost 5 bases and the J segment 8 bases; nucleotides outside the gene matches: 7. The germline CDR1 and CDR2 sequences are MNHEY and SVGAGI. This CDR3 spans 14 amino acids. The CDR3 bases are TGTGCCAGCAGTCCTGGACAGGGTTGGGAAAAACTGTTTTTT. Translation: CASSPGQGWEKLFF.

This clonotype occurred many times. The chain links TRBV6-2 or TRBV6-3 to TRBJ2-3, with 7 bases that match TRBD1. Germline V gene data show CDR1 as MNHEY and CDR2 as SVGEGT. CDR3 length: 13 residues. V lost 6 bases, J lost 5 bases, and 5 bases stayed unmatched. CDR3 nucleotides: TGTGCCAGCAGCCGACAGGGTGGAGATACGCAGTATTTT. Its translation: CASSRQGGDTQYF.

The chain couples TRBV10-3 to TRBJ1-5; weak D call: TRBD1 (6 bases). Between the trimmed V and J ends, which lost 3 bases and 3 bases, there was a span of 12 bases. Germline V gene data show CDR1 as ENHRY and CDR2 as SYGVKD. The CDR3 has 15 amino acids. The CDR3 reads CAISDHREVNQPQHF. The CDR3 DNA follows: TGTGCCATCAGTGACCACAGGGAAGTCAATCAGCCCCAGCATTTT.